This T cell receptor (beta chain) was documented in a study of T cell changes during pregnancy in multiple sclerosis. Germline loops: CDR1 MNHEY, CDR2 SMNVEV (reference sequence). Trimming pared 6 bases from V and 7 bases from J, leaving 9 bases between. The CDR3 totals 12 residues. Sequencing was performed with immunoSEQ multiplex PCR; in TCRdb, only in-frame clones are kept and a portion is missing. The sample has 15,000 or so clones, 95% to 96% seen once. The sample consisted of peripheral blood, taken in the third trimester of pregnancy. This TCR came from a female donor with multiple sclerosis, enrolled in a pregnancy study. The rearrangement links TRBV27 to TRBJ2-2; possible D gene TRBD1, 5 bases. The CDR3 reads CASSPGHGELFF. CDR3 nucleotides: TGTGCCAGCAGCCCAGGGCACGGGGAGCTGTTTTTT.